Below are 25 T cell receptor beta chains sequenced from a single sample in a study of regulatory T cells in long-lasting Graves disease. Time point specified: persistent/refractory GD, antithyroid drugs over 5 years with positive TRAb. From RNA extracted from PBMCs, the TCR library was made. Building of the TCR beta libraries involved iRepertoire HTBI primers and Arm-PCR of CDR3 regions. TCRdb reprocessed the multiplex PCR reads with MiXCR, giving one entry per CDR3 protein. Of about 470,000 distinct CDR3 sequences detected, around a fifth appear once; the ten largest clones hold 7.1%. Sequences were derived from peripheral blood mononuclear cells (PBMCs), sampled when the disease was refractory, from a patient treated with antithyroid drugs. Receptors originate from a female donor with Graves disease.

The chain recombines TRBV29-1 with TRBJ2-3, with D perhaps matching TRBD1 or TRBD2 (5 bases each). Trimming took 3 bases from V and 6 from J, leaving 19 bases between them. Germline CDR1 SQVTM, CDR2 ANQGSEA. The CDR3 spans 15 residues. The CDR3 loop is CSVDRGGRHTDTQYF. CDR3 nucleotides: TGCAGCGTTGATAGGGGTGGGAGACACACTGATACGCAGTATTTT.

This clonotype was counted between two and nine times. This chain connects TRBV3-1 to TRBJ1-1; the match to TRBD1 covers 8 bases. In germline, CDR1 is LGHDT, CDR2 YNNKEL (reference sequence). J gave up 5 bases and V 4 bases, and 9 bases lay outside the gene matches. The CDR3 consists of 15 residues. CDR3 protein: CASSPQVQGVTEAFF. In DNA, the CDR3 is TGTGCCAGCAGCCCACAGGTACAGGGGGTGACTGAAGCTTTCTTT.

The chain joins TRBV25-1 to TRBJ1-1; no clear D gene. The CDR3 covers 15 residues. V dropped 2 bases and J dropped 6 bases, with 16 bases sitting between them. Germline CDR1 MGHDK, CDR2 SYGVNS. Here the CDR3 DNA reads TGTGCCAGCAGTGAAAGTAGTGGGGAAGGGCCTGAAGCTTTCTTT. Its translation is CASSESSGEGPEAFF. The full variable domain, its missing parts supplied by reference TRBV25-1 and TRBJ1-1, is EADIYQTPRYLVIGTGKKITLECSQTMGHDKMYWYQQDPGMELHLIHYSYGVNSTEKGDLSSESTVSRIRTEHFPLTLESARPSHTSQYLCASSESSGEGPEAFFGQGTRLTVV.

Comments on this clonotype: A read error may be the cause here, since a much bigger clone is one base away. The V gene is TRBV28, the J gene TRBJ1-5, with 7 nucleotides matching TRBD1. Looked up from germline, CDR1 is MDHEN and CDR2 is SYDVKM. This CDR3 has 16 residues. V was pared by 7 bases and J by 0 bases, with 9 bases of the junction left unmatched. The CDR3 here is CASTLGGGHSNQPQHF. CDR3 coding DNA: TGTGCCAGCACCCTCGGAGGGGGCCATAGCAATCAGCCCCAGCATTTT. The complete variable domain, with remaining parts taken from reference TRBV28 and TRBJ1-5, reads DVKVTQSSRYLVKRTGEKVFLECVQDMDHENMFWYRQDPGLGLRLIYFSYDVKMKEKGDIPEGYSVSREKKERFSLILESASTNQTSMYLCASTLGGGHSNQPQHFGDGTRLSIL.

This clonotype was observed many times. This chain joins TRBV2 and TRBJ1-4, with D unresolved. CDR1 SNHLY and CDR2 FYNNEI come from the germline V gene. The CDR3 spans 12 residues. Trimming shortened V by 3 bases and J by 7 bases, and 6 bases separated the two germline ends. CDR3 DNA: TGTGCCAGCAGTGACGACGGTGAAAAACTGTTTTTT. This sequence encodes CASSDDGEKLFF.

At least ten counts were recorded for this clonotype. The chain has TRBV13 and TRBJ2-7; D unresolved. CDR3 length: 13 residues. Trimming stripped 0 bases from V and 5 bases from J, with 8 bases between. Germline-derived CDR1 and CDR2 are PRHDT and FYEKMQ (reference sequence). The CDR3 here is CASSLGLTDEQYF. CDR3 DNA: TGTGCCAGCAGCTTAGGCCTAACAGACGAGCAGTACTTC. The full variable domain, completed using reference TRBV13 and TRBJ2-7, is AAGVIQSPRHLIKEKRETATLKCYPIPRHDTVYWYQQGPGQDPQFLISFYEKMQSDKGSIPDRFSAQQFSDYHSELNMSSLELGDSALYFCASSLGLTDEQYFGPGTRLTVT.

This clonotype was counted only a few times. V is TRBV5-5 and J is TRBJ1-2; D might be TRBD1 (6 bases). Per germline, CDR1 SGHKS and CDR2 YYEKEE (reference sequence). V was clipped by 4 bases and J by 4 bases, with 14 bases between them. The CDR3 is 14 amino acids. Here the CDR3 DNA reads TGTGCCAGCAGCGCGACAGAACAGGGCTATGGCTACACCTTC. This codes for CASSATEQGYGYTF.

This clonotype came up many times. J is TRBJ2-7 and V is TRBV6-1; no reliable D call. This CDR3 spans 13 amino acids. CDR1 is MNHNS, CDR2 SASEGT, per germline. V lost 7 bases to trimming and J lost 2 bases, with 12 bases between them. As DNA, the CDR3 is TGTGCCAGCAACACCAGAGATACCTACGAGCAGTACTTC. Residues: CASNTRDTYEQYF.

The table lists this clonotype with many counts. The chain is built from TRBV19 and TRBJ1-1; no definite D call. The CDR3 contains 15 residues. The germline CDR1 and CDR2 sequences are LNHDA and SQIVND (reference sequence). The germline V and J ends were trimmed by 5 bases and 0 bases, with 13 bases remaining between them. In DNA form, the CDR3 reads TGTGCCAGTAGTCTGGGAACCTCCCTGAACACTGAAGCTTTCTTT. Translation: CASSLGTSLNTEAFF.

This clonotype was seen a handful of times. Here the CDR3 reads CASSPGNTGQYF. CDR3 sequence (DNA): TGTGCTAGTTCCCCGGGTAACACCGGGCAGTACTTC. The J gene is TRBJ2-7, the V gene TRBV12-5; D uncertain. CDR1 LGHNT and CDR2 FRNRAP come from the germline V gene. This CDR3 comprises 12 residues. V was pared by 8 bases and J by 9 bases, with 17 bases between.

This clonotype was detected many times. V and J are TRBV24-1 and TRBJ1-3; D might be TRBD1 (5 bases). The germline CDR1 and CDR2 sequences are KGHDR and SFDVKD. The length of the CDR3 is 15 residues. V gave up 1 base and J gave up 6 bases, with 12 bases separating them. The CDR3 protein is CATSDFSAGKNTIYF. CDR3 sequence (DNA): TGTGCCACCAGTGATTTCTCCGCAGGGAAAAACACCATATATTTT.

This clonotype has only a few counts. This chain uses TRBV3-1 with TRBJ1-5; TRBD1 aligns across 7 bases. With V trimmed by 1 base and J by 4 bases, 4 bases remained unmatched. This CDR3 spans 15 amino acids. CDR1 and CDR2 (germline): LGHDT, YNNKEL (reference sequence). The CDR3: CASSQGSGGNQPQHF. The CDR3 nucleotides read TGTGCCAGCAGCCAAGGGTCAGGGGGAAATCAGCCCCAGCATTTT.

The chain combines TRBV25-1 with TRBJ1-5; D is unresolved. Trimming removed 1 base from V and 0 bases from J, with 7 bases in between. CDR3 length: 15 amino acids. Germline CDR1 MGHDK, CDR2 SYGVNS. In DNA, the CDR3 is TGTGCCAGCAGTGAATGGGGAAATAGCAATCAGCCCCAGCATTTT. Its protein is CASSEWGNSNQPQHF.

This clonotype was picked up many times. The V call is TRBV28, the J call TRBJ1-1; maybe TRBD1 (5 bases). Germline V gene data show CDR1 as MDHEN and CDR2 as SYDVKM. V was shortened by 8 bases and J by 1 base, with 8 bases between the two germline ends. This CDR3 contains 12 residues. The CDR3 protein is CASLGGNTEAFF. Written as DNA, the CDR3 is TGTGCCAGCCTGGGGGGGAACACTGAAGCTTTCTTT.

V usage is TRBV4-1 and J usage is TRBJ1-1, with a possible D match to TRBD1 (5 bases). Germline-derived CDR1 and CDR2 are MGHRA and YSYEKL. The CDR3 length is 14 residues. V lost 1 base, J lost 9 bases, and 15 bases lay in between. The CDR3, as DNA: TGCGCCAGCAGCCAAGTTGTTTTACAGGCAAAAGCTTTCTTT. This gives the protein CASSQVVLQAKAFF.

In the case of this clonotype: Its ends do not fully match the called genes, so a read error is possible. The chain links TRBV30 to TRBJ2-7, with TRBD2 identical over 7 bases. Germline CDR1 reads GTSNPN; CDR2 reads SVGIG (reference sequence). CDR3 length equals 13 residues. This CDR3 reads CAGRDGSSYEQYF. The CDR3 DNA is TGTGCCGGGAGGGACGGAAGCTCCTACGAGCAGTACTTC. Together with reference TRBV30 and TRBJ2-7, the CDR3 gives the full variable domain: SQTIHQWPATLVQPVGSPLSLECTVEGTSNPNLYWYRQAAGRGLQLLFYSVGIGQISSEVPQNLSASRPQDRQFILSSKKLLLSDSGFYLCAGRDGSSYEQYFGPGTRLTVT.

As to this clonotype: A much larger clone differs by one base, so this may be a read error. The gene calls are TRBV28 and TRBJ2-7; D tentatively fits TRBD1 or TRBD2 (7 bases each). V lost 2 bases and J lost 6, with 14 bases in between. The V gene's germline CDR1 is MDHEN and CDR2 SYDVKM. The CDR3 is 14 amino acids. CDR3 loop: CASSLQGGGGEQYF. Here the CDR3 DNA reads TGTGCCAGCAGTTTACAGGGGGGGGGTGGCGAGCAGTACTTC.

As concerns this clonotype: Its ends do not fully match the called genes, so a read error is possible. V usage is TRBV6-9 and J usage is TRBJ2-5, with 9 bases that match TRBD1. The DNA end is a closer match to TRBJ2-7, so the J assignment may be wrong. Looked up from germline, CDR1 is MNHGY and CDR2 is SVAAGI. The CDR3 is 13 residues long. DNA of the CDR3: TGTGCCCGCAGTTGGGACAGGGCCGACGAGCAGTACTTC. Translating it yields CARSWDRADEQYF.

This clonotype was counted at least ten times. This may arise from a read error, as a much more abundant clone is one base away. The chain is built from TRBV19 and TRBJ1-1; 7 bases map to TRBD1. The germline V gene has CDR1 LNHDA and CDR2 SQIVND (reference sequence). CDR3 length: 13 residues. V dropped 9 bases and J dropped 1; count of bases not matched to a gene: 5. In nucleotides, the CDR3 is TGTGCCAGCAGCGGACAGGCGAACACTGAAGCTTTCTTT. Protein sequence: CASSGQANTEAFF.

This clonotype was found many times. The chain combines TRBV6-1 with TRBJ1-4; the D gene is possibly TRBD1 (5 bases). The CDR3 extends over 15 amino acids. Looked up from germline, CDR1 is MNHNS and CDR2 is SASEGT. Between the trimmed V and J ends, which lost 6 bases and 8 bases, there was a span of 19 bases. CDR3: CASRPRDLGEEKLFF. The DNA for the CDR3 is TGTGCCAGCAGACCCCGGGACCTGGGGGAGGAAAAACTGTTTTTT.

This clonotype was seen a handful of times. The chain links TRBV5-1 to TRBJ2-7; 7 bases fit TRBD1. CDR1 SGHRS and CDR2 YFSETQ come from the germline V gene. J was trimmed by 0 bases and V by 4 bases; bases with no gene match: 4. CDR3 length equals 14 residues. CDR3 coding DNA: TGCGCCAGCAGCACGTCAGGGGGCTCCTACGAGCAGTACTTC. It translates to CASSTSGGSYEQYF.

This clonotype was counted a few times. The chain is built from TRBV29-1 and TRBJ2-5; D is ambiguous. Germline CDR1 SQVTM, CDR2 ANQGSEA. This CDR3 comprises 12 residues. V was shortened by 3 bases and J by 1 base, with 6 bases between the two germline ends. This CDR3 is CSVDTVQETQYF. The CDR3, as DNA: TGCAGCGTTGACACAGTCCAAGAGACCCAGTACTTC.

The rearrangement joins TRBV12-3 or TRBV12-4 to TRBJ2-3, with D perhaps matching TRBD2 (5 bases). There are 15 residues in the CDR3. Trimming stripped 5 bases from V and 5 bases from J, with 17 bases between. CDR3 loop: CASSRSQGGGDTQYF. The CDR3 DNA follows: TGTGCCAGCAGTCGATCTCAAGGAGGCGGAGATACGCAGTATTTT.

Concerning this clonotype itself: Just one base apart from a much larger clone, this may be a read error. The chain uses TRBV6-5 and TRBJ2-2; 7 bases are a match to TRBD1. The germline V gene encodes CDR1 MNHEY and CDR2 SVGAGI. The V gene end was trimmed by 3 bases and the J gene end by 3 bases; junction bases not matched to a gene: 13. The CDR3 is 18 amino acids. CDR3 sequence reads: CASSYGLSTGAYTGELFF. CDR3 DNA: TGTGCCAGCAGTTATGGACTTAGCACAGGGGCTTACACCGGGGAGCTGTTTTTT.

This clonotype was observed a few times. The chain has TRBV20-1 and TRBJ2-3; the D is unclear. Germline CDR1 DFQATT, CDR2 SNEGSKA (reference sequence). The CDR3 is 16 amino acids. The V and J ends lost 3 bases and 0 bases respectively, with 16 bases between them. Here the CDR3 reads CSASKQQLTSTDTQYF. DNA for the CDR3: TGCAGTGCTAGTAAACAGCAGCTGACTAGCACAGATACGCAGTATTTT.